Each of the 19 T cell receptor beta chains below was sequenced from the same sample in a study of Graves' ophthalmopathy and Graves' hyperthyroidism. RNA transcripts provided the template for amplifying TCR beta CDR3 regions. HTBI primers were used in a first-round RT-PCR, which preceded a second-round multiplex PCR. MiXCR, run by TCRdb on the multiplex PCR reads, gives a single entry per CDR3 protein. The table shows around 1,000,000 distinct CDR3 sequences, with less than 45% occurring only once. Sequences were obtained from peripheral blood or thyroid tissue (not recorded which). The receptors stem from an adult man with Graves' hyperthyroidism.

This clonotype occurred many times. The V gene is TRBV7-2, the J gene TRBJ2-5, with D perhaps TRBD1 (6 bases). Trimming removed 4 bases from V and 1 base from J, with 13 bases in between. Per germline, CDR1 SGHTA and CDR2 FQGNSA. CDR3 length equals 15 residues. The CDR3 protein is CASSSGQLRQETQYF. In nucleotides, the CDR3 is TGTGCCAGCAGCTCCGGACAGCTACGCCAAGAGACCCAGTACTTC.

This clonotype turned up a few times. V gene TRBV20-1 combines with J gene TRBJ2-3, with 8 bases fitting TRBD2. This CDR3 is built from 14 residues. Looked up from germline, CDR1 is DFQATT and CDR2 is SNEGSKA (reference sequence). With 5 bases clipped from V and 0 bases from J, the junction kept 4 bases outside the gene matches. The CDR3 nucleotides read TGCAGTGCTCCTACTAGCGGAAGCACAGATACGCAGTATTTT. Translating it yields CSAPTSGSTDTQYF.

V usage is TRBV28 and J usage is TRBJ1-4, with D uncertain. The CDR3 has 9 amino acids. Germline V CDR1 and CDR2: MDHEN, SYDVKM. The CDR3 DNA follows: TGTGACACCCATGAAAAACTGTTTTTT. Protein: CDTHEKLFF.

The chain links TRBV20-1 to TRBJ1-5, with TRBD1 identical over 9 bases. This CDR3 region has 17 residues. The V and J ends lost 4 bases and 11 bases, in that order; junction bases with no gene match: 21. In germline, CDR1 is DFQATT, CDR2 SNEGSKA (reference sequence). The CDR3: CSATTGQGFVYQETQHF. For the CDR3, the DNA is TGCAGTGCTACTACGGGACAGGGCTTTGTGTACCAAGAGACCCAGCATTTT.

The table lists this clonotype with many counts. The chain uses TRBV15 and TRBJ1-5; the D gene is possibly TRBD1 (5 bases). V lost 1 base to trimming and J lost 7 bases, with 11 bases between them. CDR1 LNHNV and CDR2 YYDKDF come from the germline V gene (reference sequence). The CDR3 covers 14 residues. CDR3 sequence: CATSRAFGAQPQHF. For the CDR3, the DNA is TGTGCCACCAGCAGAGCTTTCGGGGCCCAGCCCCAGCATTTT.

This clonotype has ten or more counts. This chain links TRBV7-8 with TRBJ1-6; TRBD1 might be the D (5 bases). Germline V gives CDR1 SGHVS, CDR2 FQNEAQ. With 3 bases removed from V and 10 bases from J, the gap between germline ends came to 13 bases. This CDR3 comprises 14 residues. CDR3 sequence reads: CASSFNQGRSPLHF. CDR3 DNA sequence: TGTGCCAGCAGCTTTAATCAGGGACGATCACCCCTCCACTTT. Full variable domain (outside the CDR3, taken from reference TRBV7-8 and TRBJ1-6): GAGVSQSPRYKVAKRGQDVALRCDPISGHVSLFWYQQALGQGPEFLTYFQNEAQLDKSGLPSDRFFAERPEGSVSTLKIQRTQQEDSAVYLCASSFNQGRSPLHFGNGTRLTVT.

V is TRBV2 and J is TRBJ1-6, with TRBD1 as a possible D gene (6 bases). CDR1 is SNHLY and CDR2 is FYNNEI in the germline V gene. The CDR3 contains 15 residues. The V and J ends lost 5 bases and 4 bases respectively, with 12 bases between them. Written as DNA, the CDR3 is TGTGCCAGCAGTTACTCGGGACAATATAATTCACCCCTCCACTTT. Its protein is CASSYSGQYNSPLHF.

The V gene is TRBV29-1, the J gene TRBJ1-5, with unresolved D. With 3 bases removed from V and 11 bases from J, the gap between germline ends came to 26 bases. The germline V gene encodes CDR1 SQVTM and CDR2 ANQGSEA. The CDR3 has 16 residues. The CDR3 loop is CSVDVTSKTEGETQHF. CDR3 bases: TGCAGCGTTGACGTGACTAGCAAAACGGAGGGAGAGACCCAGCATTTT.

This sequence joins TRBV29-1 and TRBJ2-5, with D perhaps matching TRBD1 (5 bases). The J call may be in error: the DNA end matches TRBJ2-7 better. From germline, CDR1 is SQVTM and CDR2 ANQGSEA. This CDR3 comprises 10 residues. CDR3 bases: TGCAGCGGGCAGGGTTACGAGCAGTACTTC. Translated: CSGQGYEQYF.

This rearrangement joins TRBV7-9 to TRBJ1-2, with D possibly TRBD1 on 5 matching bases. The CDR3 runs 16 residues. V was clipped by 7 bases and J by 1 base, with 19 bases between them. Germline assignment: CDR1 SEHNR and CDR2 FQNEAQ (reference sequence). The CDR3 DNA sequence: TGTGCCAGCAACCCGGAGTTTAGGGGTCTTAACTATGGCTACACCTTC. This encodes CASNPEFRGLNYGYTF.

The chain combines TRBV5-4 with TRBJ2-7; a possible D gene is TRBD1 (6 bases). This CDR3 has 12 amino acids. Between the trimmed V and J ends, which lost 8 bases and 3 bases, there was a span of 12 bases. Germline values: CDR1 SGHNT, CDR2 YYREEE (reference sequence). CDR3: CASAGANYEQYF. The CDR3 nucleotides read TGTGCCAGTGCAGGGGCGAACTACGAGCAGTACTTC.

The V and J genes are TRBV7-9 and TRBJ2-5; 9 bases align to TRBD2. The germline V gene encodes CDR1 SEHNR and CDR2 FQNEAQ (reference sequence). The CDR3 extends over 17 amino acids. The junction had 15 bases not matched to a gene; V was cut back by 5 bases and J by 5 bases. CDR3 amino acids: CASSQGSSGAAWETQYF. The CDR3 DNA reads as TGTGCCAGCAGCCAGGGGTCTAGCGGGGCCGCTTGGGAGACCCAGTACTTC.

As for this clonotype: This clone may be a read error of a much larger clone one base away. The chain carries TRBV6-6 and TRBJ1-2, with unresolved D. The CDR3 is 14 amino acids. Germline CDR1 and CDR2: MNHNY and SVGAGI (reference sequence). As DNA, the CDR3 is TGTGACACCCATCCCTCATTTGCTTACTATGGCTACACCTTC. Encoded protein: CDTHPSFAYYGYTF.

The count of this clonotype is one. The J gene is TRBJ2-3, the V gene TRBV19, with TRBD1 as a possible D gene (5 bases). Germline V gene lookup returns CDR1 LNHDA and CDR2 SQIVND (reference sequence). V was pared by 3 bases and J by 2 bases, with 9 bases between. CDR3 size: 14 residues. CDR3: CASSIQGYTDTQYF. For the CDR3, the DNA is TGTGCCAGTAGTATTCAGGGCTACACAGATACGCAGTATTTT.

This clonotype has a count of ten or more. The chain carries TRBV20-1 and TRBJ2-6; D call uncertain. Germline CDR1 and CDR2: DFQATT and SNEGSKA (reference sequence). V lost 4 bases to trimming and J lost 0 bases, with 10 bases between them. CDR3 length: 15 residues. This CDR3 reads CSAIRVSSGANVLTF. The DNA of the CDR3 is TGCAGTGCTATCAGAGTCAGCTCTGGGGCCAACGTCCTGACTTTC.

The V and J genes are TRBV29-1 and TRBJ1-2; D unresolved. CDR3 length equals 10 residues. Germline CDR1 reads SQVTM; CDR2 reads ANQGSEA. V was clipped by 8 bases and J by 3 bases, with 7 bases between them. The CDR3 DNA is TGCAGCTTGGCGGACTATGGCTACACCTTC. Protein product: CSLADYGYTF.

The chain uses TRBV25-1 and TRBJ1-2; 7 bases agree with TRBD1. Germline trimming cut 3 bases from V and 2 bases from J; bases unmatched to any gene: 12. Germline V gives CDR1 MGHDK, CDR2 SYGVNS. The CDR3 has 17 amino acids. DNA for the CDR3: TGTGCCAGCAGTGACCCAGACCGGGCAGGGGGAAACTATGGCTACACCTTC. This encodes CASSDPDRAGGNYGYTF.

With regard to this clonotype: A far larger clone lies a single base away; this is likely a read error. The chain combines TRBV7-2 with TRBJ1-1; a weak D match, TRBD1 (6 bases). Germline values: CDR1 SGHTA, CDR2 FQGNSA. The CDR3 covers 14 residues. The CDR3 spells CASSFRGGNTEALF. The CDR3 DNA reads as TGTGCCAGCAGCTTCAGGGGAGGCAACACTGAAGCTCTCTTT.

The chain combines TRBV10-3 with TRBJ2-5, with D perhaps being TRBD1 or TRBD2 (5 bases each). CDR3 length: 12 amino acids. The V gene's germline CDR1 is ENHRY and CDR2 SYGVKD. Trimming left V 4 bases short and J 5 bases short, with 8 bases between. The CDR3 sequence: CAISAWGETQYF. The DNA for the CDR3 is TGTGCCATCAGTGCATGGGGGGAGACCCAGTACTTC.